These T cell receptor beta chains were read from a single sample in a study of T-cell reconstitution after alpha-beta-depleted transplantation in children. TCRdb reanalysed the PCR reads using MiXCR and keeps one entry per CDR3 protein. The sample yields hundreds of thousands of distinct CDR3 sequences, 10% to 15% seen once. Here the sequenced sample was PBMCs, mostly from graft donor cells, taken 360 days after TCRalphabeta/CD19-depleted stem cell transplant. Every receptor here comes from a male patient under 18 who had a stem cell transplant for acute myeloid leukemia, so the T cells may come from the graft donor. Both conserved end residues are part of each CDR3. The D gene is left open where the match is weak. Size values are once, few and many counts, or a class for expanded clones, and some rows have none.

j_call,v_call,d_call,clone_size,cdr3_nt,cdr3_aa
TRBJ1-5,TRBV27,TRBD1,few,TGTGCCAGCAGTTCTGGACAGGGGAGCCAGCCCCAGCATTTT,CASSSGQGSQPQHF
TRBJ1-1,TRBV18,TRBD1,NA,TGTGCCAGCTCACCGGGCCGACAGGGAGGTACTGAAGCTTTCTTT,CASSPGRQGGTEAFF
TRBJ2-1,TRBV6-2/TRBV6-3,TRBD2,few,TGTGCCAGCAGGGAGGGGCTAGCGGGGGTATCTTTCTACAATGAGCAGTTCTTC,CASREGLAGVSFYNEQFF
TRBJ2-1,TRBV20-1,TRBD2,NA,TGCTGTGCTAGACCGGGACTAGCGCCTTACAATGAGCAGTTCTTC,CCARPGLAPYNEQFF
TRBJ2-1,TRBV12-3/TRBV12-4,TRBD1,NA,TGTGCCAGCAACCCGACAGGGGTCAACGAGCAGTTCTTC,CASNPTGVNEQFF
TRBJ2-2,TRBV5-1,NA,NA,TGCGCCAGCAGCTTGGGCCTCTGGTTAATCGCCGGGGAGCTGTTTTTT,CASSLGLWLIAGELFF
TRBJ2-7,TRBV7-9,TRBD1,few,TGTGCCAGCAGCTTACAGGGACAGGGAAGCTACGAGCAGTACTTC,CASSLQGQGSYEQYF
TRBJ2-7,TRBV20-1,NA,NA,TGCAGTGCTAGACCAACGGTCCCGAGGGCCTACGAGCAGTACTTC,CSARPTVPRAYEQYF
TRBJ2-7,TRBV15,TRBD1,NA,TGTGCCACCAGCAGAGATGCCGGACAGGCCTACGAGCAGTACTTC,CATSRDAGQAYEQYF
TRBJ2-1,TRBV7-2,TRBD2,few,TGTGCCAGCAGCTTACCCTCCCTCTGGACTAGCGGAAATGAGCAGTTCTTC,CASSLPSLWTSGNEQFF
TRBJ2-2,TRBV18,NA,once,TGTGCCAGCTCACCACTCGGGACTTCGGGCACCGGGGAGCTGTTTTTT,CASSPLGTSGTGELFF
TRBJ2-7,TRBV7-9,TRBD2,many,TGTGCCAGCCGCTCGGCGGGAGGAGGCGAGCAGTACTTC,CASRSAGGGEQYF
TRBJ2-5,TRBV4-2,NA,NA,TGTGCCAGGAGCCCCGGGCCCCCCCAAGAGACCCAGTACTTC,CARSPGPPQETQYF
TRBJ2-7,TRBV19,TRBD1,few,TGTGCCAGTAGCAGAGCCGGGACAGGAGCCTACGAGCAGTACTTC,CASSRAGTGAYEQYF
TRBJ2-1,TRBV12-3/TRBV12-4,TRBD2,few,TGTGCCAGCAGATCCCGGGGGGAGCCCCTCTACAATGAGCAGTTCTTC,CASRSRGEPLYNEQFF
TRBJ1-1,TRBV20-1,NA,NA,TGCAGTGCTAGTGGACGCATGAACACTGAAGCTTTCTTT,CSASGRMNTEAFF
TRBJ2-7,TRBV4-3,NA,NA,TGCGCCAGCAGCCAAGCTCGTAGAACAGGGGAGCAGTACTTC,CASSQARRTGEQYF
TRBJ2-3,TRBV20-1,NA,many,TGCAGTGCTAGAGATTGGGGGGCGATCGGGAGCTTGGATACGCAGTATTTT,CSARDWGAIGSLDTQYF